One sample yielded the 17 T cell receptor beta chains listed below, sequenced in a study of T-cell memory formation after mild COVID-19. TCRdb analysed the 5' RACE reads with MiXCR anew, one entry per CDR3 protein. Altogether fewer than 95,000 distinct CDR3 sequences are present, roughly 16% being singletons, with the ten largest covering approximately 39%. The sequenced sample consisted of PBMCs or a T cell subset sorted from them (not recorded which). The receptors here all came from a man aged 18-30 years who had mild COVID-19 (a few samples of this study predate the infection). Cell type and time point are not known.

The chain recombines TRBV10-3 with TRBJ2-7, with D possibly called TRBD1 or TRBD2 (5 bases each). Trimming pared 11 bases from V and 0 bases from J, leaving 14 bases between. Per the germline V gene, CDR1 is ENHRY and CDR2 is SYGVKD. CDR3 length: 13 amino acids. The chain's CDR3 is CAAGRDGSYEQYF. For the CDR3, the DNA is TGTGCCGCCGGCCGGGACGGCTCCTACGAGCAGTACTTC.

V gene TRBV28 combines with J gene TRBJ2-7; 7 bases fit TRBD1. With 8 bases clipped from V and 5 bases from J, the junction kept 9 bases outside the gene matches. The CDR3 has 13 residues. Germline V CDR1 and CDR2: MDHEN, SYDVKM. CDR3 DNA sequence: TGTGCCAGCGGGGGACAGAATGGCAACGAGCAGTACTTC. This translates into CASGGQNGNEQYF.

This clonotype was found a few times. This chain connects TRBV3-1 to TRBJ2-5; 11 nucleotides agree with TRBD2. From germline, CDR1 is LGHDT and CDR2 YNNKEL (reference sequence). V shed 6 bases, J shed 1 base, and the junction held 7 bases outside the gene matches. The CDR3 runs to 16 residues. The CDR3 spells CASRSGLAEFQETQYF. The CDR3 DNA follows: TGTGCCAGCAGGTCGGGACTAGCGGAGTTCCAAGAGACCCAGTACTTC.

The CDR3 bases are TGTGCCAGCAGTTCGGGACTAGCGGGGGTAGATACGCAGTATTTT. Its translation is CASSSGLAGVDTQYF. The chain links TRBV27 to TRBJ2-3; 14 bases are a match to TRBD2. The CDR3 loop spans 15 amino acids. Germline V gene sequence: CDR1 MNHEY, CDR2 SMNVEV (reference sequence). V dropped 4 bases and J dropped 5; count of bases not matched to a gene: 2.

Only a few counts were recorded for this clonotype. The rearrangement links TRBV24-1 to TRBJ2-5, with 8 bases fitting TRBD1. CDR3 size: 12 residues. The germline V gene encodes CDR1 KGHDR and CDR2 SFDVKD. The J segment lost 9 bases and the V segment lost 4 bases, leaving 3 bases of the junction unmatched. The CDR3 sequence is CATSDQGAAQYF. Written as DNA, the CDR3 is TGTGCCACCAGTGACCAGGGGGCGGCCCAGTACTTC.

The chain links TRBV12-3 or TRBV12-4 to TRBJ1-3, with a tentative D call TRBD1 (5 bases). The V end lost 7 bases, the J end lost 4 bases, and 8 bases lay between the germline ends. CDR3 length: 12 residues. The CDR3 coding sequence is TGTGCCAGCACCAGGGAAGGAAACACCATATATTTT. Protein: CASTREGNTIYF.

This clonotype has more than one count but fewer than ten. V is TRBV29-1 and J is TRBJ2-1; 9 bases are a match to TRBD2. CDR1 and CDR2 (germline): SQVTM, ANQGSEA. The CDR3 has 14 residues. J gave up 15 bases and V 6 bases, and 18 bases lay outside the gene matches. The CDR3 here is CSVHEASGAHMGFF. The CDR3 DNA reads TGCAGCGTCCACGAGGCTAGCGGGGCCCACATGGGGTTCTTC.

This clonotype was detected a few times. The chain links TRBV9 to TRBJ1-1; D may be TRBD1 (5 bases). The CDR3 length is 14 residues. V lost 3 bases and J 3 bases, leaving 12 bases between the germline ends. Per germline, CDR1 SGDLS and CDR2 YYNGEE. The CDR3 spells CASSGSQGDTEAFF. The CDR3 region has the DNA TGTGCCAGCAGCGGAAGCCAGGGAGACACTGAAGCTTTCTTT.

This clonotype has a handful of counts. The gene calls are TRBV5-1 and TRBJ2-3, with D uncertain. Trimming stripped 0 bases from V and 0 bases from J, with 5 bases between. The germline V gene encodes CDR1 SGHRS and CDR2 YFSETQ. This CDR3 is 14 amino acids long. The CDR3 DNA follows: TGCGCCAGCAGCTTGGTGCCTAGCACAGATACGCAGTATTTT. Translation gives CASSLVPSTDTQYF.

This clonotype has just a few counts. The V and J genes are TRBV19 and TRBJ2-2; maybe TRBD1 (6 bases). V shed 5 bases and J shed 4 bases, with 11 bases lying between them. Germline CDR1 and CDR2: LNHDA and SQIVND (reference sequence). The CDR3 has 14 residues. The CDR3 spells CASSPQGPTGELFF. The CDR3 DNA reads TGTGCCAGTAGTCCACAGGGCCCCACCGGGGAGCTGTTTTTT. The full variable domain, in which reference TRBV19 and TRBJ2-2 provide the parts outside the CDR3, is DGGITQSPKYLFRKEGQNVTLSCEQNLNHDAMYWYRQDPGQGLRLIYYSQIVNDFQKGDIAEGYSVSREKKESFPLTVTSAQKNPTAFYLCASSPQGPTGELFFGEGSRLTVL.

The chain links TRBV29-1 to TRBJ2-1; 11 nucleotides match TRBD2. V trimming: 4 bases; J trimming: 8 bases; junction bases outside the gene matches: 7. The germline gives CDR1 SQVTM, CDR2 ANQGSEA. The CDR3 totals 14 residues. The CDR3 nucleotides are TGCAGCGTTGGACTAGCGGGGCGGAGCGATGAGCAGTTCTTC. Translation gives CSVGLAGRSDEQFF.

The rearrangement links TRBV29-1 to TRBJ2-7, with D unresolved. Germline V gene lookup returns CDR1 SQVTM and CDR2 ANQGSEA. Trimming shortened V by 2 bases and J by 7 bases, and 12 bases separated the two germline ends. The CDR3 is 12 amino acids. The CDR3 is CSVETTFREQYF. As DNA, the CDR3 is TGCAGCGTTGAAACTACCTTTAGGGAGCAGTACTTC.

This clonotype was observed a few times. The chain links TRBV4-1 to TRBJ1-2; 8 bases match TRBD1. The germline V gene has CDR1 MGHRA and CDR2 YSYEKL. Germline trimming cut 1 base from V and 6 bases from J; bases unmatched to any gene: 4. The CDR3 loop spans 14 amino acids. The CDR3 reads CASSQVMGQDGYTF. The CDR3 bases are TGCGCCAGCAGCCAAGTTATGGGACAGGATGGCTACACCTTC.

The chain uses TRBV9 and TRBJ2-5, with D unresolved. Germline CDR1 reads SGDLS; CDR2 reads YYNGEE. The CDR3 contains 11 residues. The germline V and J ends were trimmed by 7 bases and 5 bases, with 9 bases remaining between them. The CDR3 here is CASGPWETQYF. The CDR3 coding sequence is TGTGCCAGCGGACCCTGGGAGACCCAGTACTTC.

This clonotype was counted only a few times. The rearrangement uses TRBV11-2 and TRBJ2-1; D might be TRBD2 (7 bases). V dropped 4 bases and J dropped 4 bases, with 17 bases sitting between them. From germline, CDR1 is SGHAT and CDR2 FQNNGV. The CDR3 sequence is 16 residues long. The CDR3 DNA reads as TGTGCCAGCAGCTCAACAGGCGGGGGCCCATACAATGAGCAGTTCTTC. It codes for CASSSTGGGPYNEQFF.

There are many counts of this clonotype. This rearrangement joins TRBV12-3 or TRBV12-4 to TRBJ2-5; 8 bases line up with TRBD1. The trim removed 5 bases at V and 5 bases at J, leaving 16 bases unmatched. This CDR3 is built from 17 residues. CDR3 DNA sequence: TGTGCCAGCAGTCGACCCTCGCAGGGGGCTCGGAGGGAGACCCAGTACTTC. It is translated as CASSRPSQGARRETQYF.

This chain joins TRBV6-1 and TRBJ2-2; D could derive from TRBD1 or TRBD2 (6 bases each). Germline V gene sequence: CDR1 MNHNS, CDR2 SASEGT. The CDR3 contains 17 residues. V was cut by 5 bases and J by 2 bases, with 18 bases left in between. CDR3 protein: CASSFPGADYNTGELFF. CDR3 in DNA: TGTGCCAGCAGTTTCCCGGGGGCAGATTATAACACCGGGGAGCTGTTTTTT.